These 21 T cell receptor beta chains originate from one sample sequenced in a study of blood T cell repertoires in COVID-19. The method was immunoSEQ multiplex PCR; TCRdb's version includes in-frame clones alone and lacks a portion of them. The table lists approximately 20,000 clones, 86% of them singletons. The sample consisted of peripheral blood. These receptors were collected from a man in his fifties with active COVID-19.

This chain links TRBV20-1 with TRBJ2-2, with D possibly TRBD1 on 8 matching bases. This CDR3 contains 14 residues. CDR1 and CDR2 from the germline V gene are DFQATT and SNEGSKA (reference sequence). V lost 3 bases and J 5 bases, leaving 13 bases between the germline ends. The CDR3: CSASTQGGTGELFF. Here the CDR3 DNA reads TGCAGTGCTAGTACACAGGGGGGGACCGGGGAGCTGTTTTTT.

This rearrangement joins TRBV18 to TRBJ2-3; 12 bases agree with TRBD2. V lost 5 bases to trimming and J lost 1 base; unmatched junction nucleotides: 4. The CDR3 length is 16 residues. Germline CDR1 is KGHSH and CDR2 is LQKENI. DNA of the CDR3: TGTGCCAGCTCATCGGGGACTAGCGGGCGCACAGATACGCAGTATTTT. Its protein is CASSSGTSGRTDTQYF.

In DNA, the CDR3 is TGTGCCAGCAGCCAGGACAGGGCATGGACAGATACGCAGTATTTT. Amino acid sequence: CASSQDRAWTDTQYF. V is TRBV7-9 and J is TRBJ2-3, with TRBD1 identical over 8 bases. Germline values: CDR1 SEHNR, CDR2 FQNEAQ (reference sequence). Trimming took 5 bases from V and 3 from J; bases not matched to a gene: 7. The CDR3 length is 15 residues. Together with reference TRBV7-9 and TRBJ2-3, the CDR3 gives the full variable domain: DTGVSQNPRHKITKRGQNVTFRCDPISEHNRLYWYRQTLGQGPEFLTYFQNEAQLEKSRLLSDRFSAERPKGSFSTLEIQRTEQGDSAMYLCASSQDRAWTDTQYFGPGTRLTVL.

The chain carries TRBV19 and TRBJ2-7; possibly TRBD1 for D (5 bases). The CDR3 runs to 14 residues. V dropped 0 bases and J dropped 2 bases, with 8 bases sitting between them. Germline V lookup: CDR1 LNHDA, CDR2 SQIVND (reference sequence). The CDR3 reads CASSIEGHPYEQYF. The DNA of the CDR3 is TGTGCCAGTAGTATAGAAGGACACCCCTACGAGCAGTACTTC.

V gene TRBV5-4 combines with J gene TRBJ2-5; 7 bases map to TRBD1. Trimming at V came to 1 base and at J to 4 bases, leaving 4 bases not matched to a gene. The length of the CDR3 is 14 residues. CDR1 and CDR2 (germline): SGHNT, YYREEE (reference sequence). The DNA for the CDR3 is TGTGCCAGCAGCTTGAGAGGGGGCCGAGAGACCCAGTACTTC. It yields the protein CASSLRGGRETQYF.

The chain is built from TRBV5-4 and TRBJ2-7, with TRBD2 matching over 15 bases. The V segment lost 4 bases and the J segment 2 bases; nucleotides outside the gene matches: 7. The germline V gene has CDR1 SGHNT and CDR2 YYREEE (reference sequence). The CDR3 runs to 17 residues. CDR3 nucleotides: TGTGCCAGCAGCCAAGGGACTAGCGGGGGGAGTCCCTACGAGCAGTACTTC. This encodes CASSQGTSGGSPYEQYF.

CDR3: CASSYSGQGNEKLFF. The CDR3 nucleotides are TGTGCCAGCAGTTACTCGGGACAGGGGAACGAAAAACTGTTTTTT. The chain couples TRBV6-5 to TRBJ1-4, with 10 bases fitting TRBD1. J was trimmed by 8 bases and V by 0 bases; bases with no gene match: 3. Per germline, CDR1 MNHEY and CDR2 SVGAGI. The CDR3 totals 15 residues.

The rearrangement links TRBV7-9 to TRBJ1-6, with D possibly being TRBD1 (6 bases). Germline assignment: CDR1 SEHNR and CDR2 FQNEAQ (reference sequence). This CDR3 has 16 amino acids. Trimming removed 4 bases at V and 7 bases at J, with 17 bases between. The CDR3 sequence: CASSSVGGRRNSPLHF. Here the CDR3 DNA reads TGTGCCAGCAGCTCAGTTGGGGGCAGGAGGAATTCACCCCTCCACTTT.

This clone was counted a few times. The chain combines TRBV5-5 with TRBJ1-3; D ambiguous. V was trimmed by 7 bases and J by 0 bases, leaving 8 bases between them. The CDR3 covers 13 residues. Germline assignment: CDR1 SGHKS and CDR2 YYEKEE (reference sequence). CDR3 DNA: TGTGCCAGCCGACACATCTCTGGAAACACCATATATTTT. It translates to CASRHISGNTIYF.

This sequence joins TRBV5-6 and TRBJ1-1; possible D gene TRBD1, 5 bases. Trimming shortened V by 3 bases and J by 0 bases, and 9 bases separated the two germline ends. The germline CDR1 and CDR2 sequences are SGHDT and YYEEEE. CDR3 length: 14 residues. The CDR3 DNA is TGTGCCAGCAGCTCGACAGCCGTGAACACTGAAGCTTTCTTT. Protein product: CASSSTAVNTEAFF.

A single count supports this clone. The CDR3 nucleotides are TGTGCCACGCATTCCGCGGGGTCCCTTGCCAACGTCCTGACTTTC. It encodes CATHSAGSLANVLTF. This sequence joins TRBV5-4 and TRBJ2-6, with D maybe TRBD2 (6 bases). The CDR3 spans 15 residues. Trimming left V 9 bases short and J 7 bases short, with 20 bases between. Germline V gives CDR1 SGHNT, CDR2 YYREEE (reference sequence).

The chain employs TRBV18 and TRBJ1-4; 8 positions match TRBD1. V lost 2 bases and J lost 5; bases outside the gene matches: 4. CDR1 KGHSH and CDR2 LQKENI come from the germline V gene. The CDR3 is 15 residues long. The CDR3 spells CASSPETGVNEKLFF. CDR3 nucleotides: TGTGCCAGCTCACCAGAGACAGGGGTGAATGAAAAACTGTTTTTT.

This clone is a singleton in its sample. V gene TRBV5-1 combines with J gene TRBJ2-7; unclear D gene. This CDR3 region has 12 residues. The germline CDR1 and CDR2 sequences are SGHRS and YFSETQ. V was trimmed by 4 bases and J by 1 base, leaving 6 bases between them. CDR3: CASSLSSYEQYF. The CDR3 DNA is TGCGCCAGCAGCCTGTCGTCCTACGAGCAGTACTTC.

The chain has TRBV7-9 and TRBJ1-1, with 7 positions matching TRBD1. J was trimmed by 4 bases and V by 3 bases; bases with no gene match: 5. Per germline, CDR1 SEHNR and CDR2 FQNEAQ (reference sequence). The CDR3 is 14 residues long. CDR3 region: CASSFHRGSTEAFF. As DNA, the CDR3 is TGTGCCAGCAGCTTCCACAGGGGTAGCACTGAAGCTTTCTTT.

The chain combines TRBV6-1 with TRBJ1-1; D unresolved. Germline V CDR1 and CDR2: MNHNS, SASEGT. The CDR3 spans 16 residues. V was pared by 2 bases and J by 6 bases, with 19 bases between. This CDR3 reads CASSENYANYNAEAFF. The CDR3 region has the DNA TGTGCCAGCAGTGAAAACTACGCCAACTACAACGCTGAAGCTTTCTTT.

This clone was seen just once. The chain couples TRBV5-1 to TRBJ2-7, with 8 bases aligning to TRBD2. The CDR3 spans 14 residues. V shed 2 bases, J shed 3 bases, and the junction held 4 bases outside the gene matches. The germline CDR1 and CDR2 sequences are SGHRS and YFSETQ. The CDR3 sequence is CASSFERGFYEQYF. The CDR3 DNA sequence: TGCGCCAGCAGCTTCGAGCGGGGGTTCTACGAGCAGTACTTC.

This clone was detected a few times. The V and J genes are TRBV4-1 and TRBJ1-2, with 8 bases aligning to TRBD1. Germline V gene lookup returns CDR1 MGHRA and CDR2 YSYEKL. This CDR3 has 14 amino acids. J lost 8 bases, V lost 3 bases, and 8 bases had no gene match. In DNA form, the CDR3 reads TGCGCCAGCAGCCACCCGGGACAGGAAAGGGGCTACACCTTC. Translating gives CASSHPGQERGYTF.

The chain has TRBV6-6 and TRBJ2-5, with 13 nucleotides matching TRBD2. V lost 5 bases and J lost 9; bases outside the gene matches: 12. The germline V gene encodes CDR1 MNHNY and CDR2 SVGAGI (reference sequence). There are 16 residues in the CDR3. The CDR3 coding sequence is TGTGCCAGCAGTCCGACCGGCGGACTAGCGGGGGTAGCCCAGTACTTC. It encodes CASSPTGGLAGVAQYF.

The chain carries TRBV19 and TRBJ2-1, with 7 bases fitting TRBD1. Germline V gives CDR1 LNHDA, CDR2 SQIVND (reference sequence). V shed 3 bases and J 3 bases; nucleotides not matched to a gene: 2. This CDR3 comprises 14 residues. The CDR3 region has the DNA TGTGCCAGTAGTATCCGGGACAGCTACAATGAGCAGTTCTTC. Translated: CASSIRDSYNEQFF.

The gene calls are TRBV27 and TRBJ1-1; D gene ambiguous. V lost 5 bases, J lost 4 bases, and 11 bases lay in between. Germline V gene lookup returns CDR1 MNHEY and CDR2 SMNVEV (reference sequence). The CDR3 sequence is 13 residues long. The CDR3 DNA reads TGTGCCAGCAGTATAGGGCGGGGCACTGAAGCTTTCTTT. Residues: CASSIGRGTEAFF.

This chain links TRBV6-2 or TRBV6-3 with TRBJ2-1; 7 bases map to TRBD2. V shed 5 bases, J shed 10 bases, and the junction held 2 bases outside the gene matches. Germline V gene sequence: CDR1 MNHEY, CDR2 SVGEGT. CDR3 length: 11 residues. The DNA of the CDR3 is TGTGCCAGCAGTCTCGGGGGGGAGCAGTTCTTC. Translating it yields CASSLGGEQFF.